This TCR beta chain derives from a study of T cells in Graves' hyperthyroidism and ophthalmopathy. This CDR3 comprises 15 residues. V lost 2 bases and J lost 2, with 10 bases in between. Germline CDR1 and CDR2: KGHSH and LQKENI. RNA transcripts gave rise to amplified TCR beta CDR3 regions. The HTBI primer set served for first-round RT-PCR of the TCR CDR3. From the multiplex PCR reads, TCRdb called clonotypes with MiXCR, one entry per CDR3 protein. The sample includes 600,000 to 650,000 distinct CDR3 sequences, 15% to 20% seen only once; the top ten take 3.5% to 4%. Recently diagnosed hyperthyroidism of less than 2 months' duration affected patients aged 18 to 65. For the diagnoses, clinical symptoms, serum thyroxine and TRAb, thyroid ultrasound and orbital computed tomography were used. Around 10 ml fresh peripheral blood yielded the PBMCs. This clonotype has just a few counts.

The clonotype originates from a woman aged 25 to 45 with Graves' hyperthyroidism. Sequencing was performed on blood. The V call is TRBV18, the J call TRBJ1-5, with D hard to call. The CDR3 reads CASSPFAGGNQPQHF. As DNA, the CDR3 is TGTGCCAGCTCACCATTTGCGGGTGGCAATCAGCCCCAGCATTTT.